This T cell receptor beta chain was identified in a study of blood T cell repertoires in COVID-19. Deletions cut 5 bases from V and 4 bases from J, with 14 bases between. Germline CDR1 and CDR2: LNHDA and SQIVND (reference sequence). The CDR3 has 15 amino acids. Only in-frame clones appear in the TCRdb table, and some are missing; sequencing was by immunoSEQ multiplex PCR. In the table there are under 120,000 clones, around 83% of which are singletons. Sequencing was done on a sample of peripheral blood. The source of this sequence is a human donor in a cohort sampled during active COVID-19. The chain combines TRBV19 with TRBJ1-4; D may be TRBD1 (6 bases). The CDR3: CASSLGTTINEKLFF. The CDR3 DNA is TGTGCCAGTAGTCTAGGGACAACCATTAATGAAAAACTGTTTTTT.